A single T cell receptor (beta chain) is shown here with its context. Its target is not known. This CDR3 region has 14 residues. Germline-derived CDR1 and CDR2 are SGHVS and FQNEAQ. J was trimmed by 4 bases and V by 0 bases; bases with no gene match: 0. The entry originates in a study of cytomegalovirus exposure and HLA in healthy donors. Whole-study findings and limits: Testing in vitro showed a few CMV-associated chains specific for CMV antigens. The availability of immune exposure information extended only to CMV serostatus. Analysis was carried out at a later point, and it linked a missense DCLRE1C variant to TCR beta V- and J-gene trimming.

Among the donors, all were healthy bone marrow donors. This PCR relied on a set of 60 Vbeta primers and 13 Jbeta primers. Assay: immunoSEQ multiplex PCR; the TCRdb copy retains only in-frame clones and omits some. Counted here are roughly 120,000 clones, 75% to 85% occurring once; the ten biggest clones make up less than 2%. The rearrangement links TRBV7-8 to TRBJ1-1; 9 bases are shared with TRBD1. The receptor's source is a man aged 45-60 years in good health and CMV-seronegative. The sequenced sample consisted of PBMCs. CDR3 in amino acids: CASSLAGQGTEAFF. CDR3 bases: TGTGCCAGCAGCTTAGCGGGACAGGGCACTGAAGCTTTCTTT. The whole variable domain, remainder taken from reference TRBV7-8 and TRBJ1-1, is GAGVSQSPRYKVAKRGQDVALRCDPISGHVSLFWYQQALGQGPEFLTYFQNEAQLDKSGLPSDRFFAERPEGSVSTLKIQRTQQEDSAVYLCASSLAGQGTEAFFGQGTRLTVV.